The 3 T cell receptor beta chains in this list originate from one sample, sequenced in a study of a mutant IDH1 vaccine in newly diagnosed glioma. Measured with immunoSEQ multiplex PCR; TCRdb has only the in-frame clones, and not every one. The repertoire holds approximately 50,000 clones, with 80% to 85% as singletons. Their antigen targets remain unknown. As to time point: week 47, end of study. Topical imiquimod was applied with each vaccine dose, which held 300 ug of mutant IDH1 20-mer peptide. The specimen comprised PBMCs, sampled from a glioma patient whose treatment included an IDH1 peptide vaccine. The receptor source for this set is a woman aged 50 to 65 with glioma.

V is TRBV28 and J is TRBJ2-7; D is uncertain. The CDR3 has 13 amino acids. The V gene lost 2 bases and the J gene lost 4 bases, with 9 bases spanning the gap. Germline V gives CDR1 MDHEN, CDR2 SYDVKM. The CDR3 protein is CASSLVARYEQYF. CDR3 nucleotides: TGTGCCAGCAGTTTAGTCGCGAGGTACGAGCAGTACTTC. Complete variable domain (other parts from reference TRBV28 and TRBJ2-7): DVKVTQSSRYLVKRTGEKVFLECVQDMDHENMFWYRQDPGLGLRLIYFSYDVKMKEKGDIPEGYSVSREKKERFSLILESASTNQTSMYLCASSLVARYEQYFGPGTRLTVT.

This rearrangement joins TRBV27 to TRBJ1-1; no clear D. The germline V gene has CDR1 MNHEY and CDR2 SMNVEV (reference sequence). Trimming removed 3 bases from V and 4 bases from J, with 6 bases in between. The CDR3 contains 12 residues. The chain's CDR3 is CASSFFGTEAFF. CDR3 nucleotides: TGTGCCAGCAGTTTTTTCGGCACTGAAGCTTTCTTT.

In this sample, this clone turned up once. The chain recombines TRBV27 with TRBJ1-6, with 9 nucleotides matching TRBD1. After removal of 5 bases from V and 7 bases from J, the junction contained 9 bases not matched to a gene. Germline lookup yields CDR1 MNHEY and CDR2 SMNVEV (reference sequence). CDR3 length: 16 residues. In DNA form, the CDR3 reads TGTGCCAGCAGTCGAAGAACAGGGGGCGGGAATTCACCCCTCCACTTT. It translates to CASSRRTGGGNSPLHF.